The next 12 T cell receptor beta chains were all read from a single sample in a study of patients and donors after allogeneic stem cell transplantation. TCRdb itself ran the RT-PCR reads through MiXCR, one entry per CDR3 protein. The table lists 200,000 to 250,000 distinct CDR3 sequences, over 12% of them singletons. The material sequenced was blood, either unsorted or a sorted T cell fraction (not recorded which). The receptors originated from a human donor who was either an allogeneic HSCT recipient or a stem cell or donor lymphocyte infusion donor (not recorded which). It is not recorded whose cells these are; they may come from a transplant donor.

This clonotype was observed a few times. Written as DNA, the CDR3 is TGTGCCAGCAGTGACCGCAATGAGCAGTTCTTC. Protein: CASSDRNEQFF. The rearrangement joins TRBV2 to TRBJ2-1; D unresolved. The CDR3 has 11 residues. V lost 3 bases, J lost 6 bases, and 3 bases lay in between. Per germline, CDR1 SNHLY and CDR2 FYNNEI.

This clonotype occurred many times. The CDR3 DNA reads TGTGCCACCAGTGATCCCCTAAAGTCCTACGAGCAGTACTTC. It translates to CATSDPLKSYEQYF. This chain connects TRBV24-1 to TRBJ2-7; no definite D call. V was pared by 3 bases and J by 1 base, with 9 bases between. This CDR3 is 14 amino acids long. CDR1 KGHDR and CDR2 SFDVKD come from the germline V gene.

This clonotype occurred a few times. The gene calls are TRBV20-1 and TRBJ2-1, with 7 bases matching TRBD2. With 3 bases clipped from V and 7 bases from J, the junction kept 12 bases outside the gene matches. The CDR3 is made up of 15 amino acids. Germline V gene sequence: CDR1 DFQATT, CDR2 SNEGSKA (reference sequence). CDR3 residues: CSASDSSGLGNEQFF. The CDR3 nucleotides are TGCAGTGCTAGCGACTCTAGCGGCCTGGGGAATGAGCAGTTCTTC.

The V gene is TRBV6-1, the J gene TRBJ2-3, with 9 nucleotides matching TRBD2. With 4 bases clipped from V and 3 bases from J, the junction kept 11 bases outside the gene matches. Germline V lookup: CDR1 MNHNS, CDR2 SASEGT. This CDR3 is 17 amino acids long. CDR3 loop: CASSARGSGGPTDTQYF. The CDR3 nucleotides are TGTGCCAGCAGTGCCAGGGGTAGCGGGGGCCCTACAGATACGCAGTATTTT.

This clonotype occurred a few times. J is TRBJ2-7 and V is TRBV29-1; TRBD2 might be the D (6 bases). Trimming cost V 5 bases and J 1 base, with 24 bases left between them. This CDR3 spans 17 amino acids. Germline V gene data show CDR1 as SQVTM and CDR2 as ANQGSEA. CDR3 DNA: TGCAGCGTTCGCTGGGGACTCACCTATCCAAATTCCTACGAGCAGTACTTC. Protein: CSVRWGLTYPNSYEQYF.

This clonotype has ten or more counts. The rearrangement uses TRBV19 and TRBJ2-1; possible D gene TRBD2, 6 bases. This CDR3 comprises 14 residues. Germline lookup yields CDR1 LNHDA and CDR2 SQIVND (reference sequence). Trimming stripped 5 bases from V and 10 bases from J, with 18 bases between. The CDR3 loop reads CASSSPSGLQEQFF. In DNA form, the CDR3 reads TGTGCCAGTAGTTCCCCGTCGGGACTCCAGGAGCAGTTCTTC.

The rearrangement uses TRBV7-2 and TRBJ2-3, with 8 nucleotides matching TRBD2. J was trimmed by 0 bases and V by 0 bases; bases with no gene match: 2. This CDR3 has 16 amino acids. The germline CDR1 and CDR2 sequences are SGHTA and FQGNSA. DNA for the CDR3: TGTGCCAGCAGCTTAGCGCCGGGGGGGAGCACAGATACGCAGTATTTT. Translating gives CASSLAPGGSTDTQYF.

This clonotype has only a few counts. The chain employs TRBV29-1 and TRBJ1-2; no clear D gene. V was clipped by 5 bases and J by 0 bases, with 10 bases between them. The CDR3 runs 13 residues. Germline V gene lookup returns CDR1 SQVTM and CDR2 ANQGSEA. Here the CDR3 DNA reads TGCAGCGTTTTTAACAGAACTAACTATGGCTACACCTTC. This gives the protein CSVFNRTNYGYTF.

This clonotype was detected ten times or more. The rearrangement uses TRBV29-1 and TRBJ2-3; D unresolved. The germline gives CDR1 SQVTM, CDR2 ANQGSEA. This CDR3 region has 13 residues. Trimming shortened V by 7 bases and J by 2 bases, and 13 bases separated the two germline ends. The CDR3 spells CSGALGPTDTQYF. As DNA, the CDR3 is TGCAGCGGGGCCTTGGGCCCCACAGATACGCAGTATTTT.

This clonotype came up a few times. The J gene is TRBJ2-2, the V gene TRBV27; D remains ambiguous. The germline V gene encodes CDR1 MNHEY and CDR2 SMNVEV (reference sequence). Deletions cut 1 base from V and 3 bases from J, with 9 bases between. The CDR3 is 15 residues long. CDR3 sequence (DNA): TGTGCCAGCAGTTTATATCTGCGAGACACCGGGGAGCTGTTTTTT. Its protein product is CASSLYLRDTGELFF.

This clonotype occurred many times. The V gene is TRBV24-1, the J gene TRBJ2-3, with TRBD2 as a possible D gene (6 bases). CDR3 size: 11 residues. CDR1 is KGHDR, CDR2 SFDVKD, per germline. V dropped 3 bases and J dropped 14 bases, with 11 bases sitting between them. CDR3 nucleotide sequence: TGTGCCACCAGTGATCTGCGGGAAGCGTATTTT. Its translation: CATSDLREAYF.

This clonotype was found a few times. The chain joins TRBV7-3 to TRBJ2-3, with 7 bases fitting TRBD2. This CDR3 region has 17 residues. V lost 2 bases and J lost 3; bases outside the gene matches: 11. Per the germline V gene, CDR1 is SGHTA and CDR2 is FQGTGA. The CDR3 DNA reads as TGTGCCAGCAGCTTAGGGCTGGGCGGGAGTCGGACAGATACGCAGTATTTT. Its translation is CASSLGLGGSRTDTQYF.